This TCR beta chain was sequenced during a study of blood T cell repertoires in COVID-19 (dated by TCRdb to about 2020). Notes on the research overall: Samples covering the acute and convalescent phases of COVID-19 were provided by collaborators in the United States, Italy and Spain. The material from the prospective study consisted of cDNA or gDNA derived from T cells, B-cell-depleted T cells, or PBMCs. The dataset comprised deeply sampled blood TCRbeta repertoires from subjects exposed to, actively infected with, or recovered from COVID-19. The repertoires were released in a freely available public database intended as a resource for research on the immune response to SARS-CoV-2. Samples were obtained from the ongoing ImmuneRACE study (first 160 participants) and from 1,200 or so subjects provided by 6 global collaborators. Sample metadata almost always included a de-identified subject ID, COVID-19 status, age in years and sex. Where available, HLA class I and class II types were taken from metadata supplied by the sample provider and were not determined by assay-based typing.

The collaborating institutions used their own protocols to collect whole blood in K2EDTA tubes. For TCRbeta analysis, collaborator samples were shipped as frozen whole blood, as isolated PBMCs, or as DNA extracted from either sample type. CDR1 LNHNV and CDR2 YYDKDF are derived from the germline V gene (reference sequence). The CDR3 covers 16 residues, taking in both the cysteine and the phenylalanine. Only the CDR3 part of the read is kept: 48 bases, read in frame from the first base. V sheds 0 bases and J sheds 0 bases, leaving 11 bases between their ends. Overall study results and their limits: How much clinical and demographic metadata was included differed by source and by participant, and the metadata was provided uncurated.

TCRbeta CDR3 regions were amplified from genomic DNA using the immunoSEQ Assay, a bias-controlled multiplex PCR. Turning to the authors' computational methods: The number of nucleated cells in each sample was estimated by amplification of reference gene primers within the assay. To quantify the absolute abundance of each unique TCRbeta CDR3 rearrangement, sequence reads were collapsed and filtered. For each sample, productive Simpson clonality was calculated as the square root of Simpson's diversity index across productive rearrangements. What TCRdb holds here is the immuneACCESS table cut down to in-frame rearrangements. Part of the clones is not present; checked against another copy, under half of the missing clones reflect an unresolved V gene, and the others are unexplained. V, J and clone size derive from that table, while D and trimming were established from the DNA sequence. A total of about 130,000 clones appear in this sample, 80% to 85% of them only once. About 8.4% of the sample belongs to the ten largest clones.

This clone was observed a few times. What antigen it recognizes has not been identified. It has no much larger one-base neighbor in the sample; base qualities were not kept. The source material was peripheral blood. Recombination connected TRBV15 to TRBJ1-1, with the D gene too uncertain to name. The receptor was isolated from a woman aged 60 to 75 with active or convalescent COVID-19. The CDR3 has the sequence CATSRDREIMNTEAFF. The nucleotide sequence is given as TGTGCCACCAGCAGAGATCGGGAGATTATGAACACTGAAGCTTTCTTT.